The table lists the clone carrying this TCR beta chain with many counts. Molecular barcoding with unique molecular identifiers was used for the TCRbeta library. Via MiXCR, TCRdb re-called the PCR reads, giving one row per CDR3 protein. The sample has around 96,000 distinct CDR3 sequences; 12% are singletons. The data were obtained in a study of T-cell reconstitution after alpha-beta-depleted transplantation in children. V shed 3 bases and J shed 5 bases, with 10 bases lying between them. This CDR3 has 13 residues. The germline gives CDR1 SGDLS, CDR2 YYNGEE. The genes are TRBV9 and TRBJ2-3, with no clear D. The sample was PBMCs from the stem cell graft donor, taken from the stem cell graft. The receptor comes from a human donor who donated a stem cell graft to a child with inherited bone marrow failure. This chain's CDR3 is CASSDPLGDTQYF. CDR3 nucleotide sequence: TGTGCCAGCAGCGACCCTCTGGGAGATACGCAGTATTTT.